This T cell receptor beta chain was sequenced during a study of cytomegalovirus exposure and HLA in healthy donors. Study-wide context: A preliminary data release comprised around 90 million unique TCRs obtained from HLA-typed donors. The Caucasian-associated ancestry cluster contained 75% to 85% of the roughly 390 genotyped donors.

The PCR used 60 Vbeta and 13 Jbeta primers. Here immunoSEQ multiplex PCR was the method, and the copy in TCRdb shows in-frame clones only, minus some. This table holds about 130,000 clones, approximately 81% found once. The V end lost 7 bases, the J end lost 1 base, and 8 bases lay between the germline ends. The V gene's germline CDR1 is MNHEY and CDR2 SVGAGI. The CDR3 totals 13 residues. The clonotype originates from a man aged 18 to 30 in good health and CMV-seropositive. Input material: PBMCs. The rearrangement joins TRBV6-5 to TRBJ1-3; a weak D match, TRBD1 (5 bases). The CDR3 sequence: CASIDSSGNTIYF. DNA of the CDR3: TGTGCCAGCATCGACAGTTCTGGAAACACCATATATTTT.